This T cell receptor beta chain stems from a study of technical replicates of blood from a few donors. Produced via immunoSEQ multiplex PCR; TCRdb's table is partial and in-frame only. This table holds some 87,000 clones, about 90% found once. This CDR3 comprises 14 residues. The germline gives CDR1 SGHRS, CDR2 YFSETQ. The J segment lost 6 bases and the V segment lost 3 bases, leaving 7 bases of the junction unmatched. The sequence derives from a human donor in good health. Sequences were obtained from T cells isolated from PBMCs. The chain couples TRBV5-1 to TRBJ2-7; 9 positions agree with TRBD1. Here the CDR3 DNA reads TGCGCCAGCAGCTGGGGGACAGGGTCTTCCGAGCAGTACTTC. It translates to CASSWGTGSSEQYF.